This paragraph reports one TCR beta chain. Antigen unknown. The table came from immunoSEQ multiplex PCR; TCRdb's copy has only in-frame clones and leaves some out. The table lists over 2 million clones, 85% to 95% of them singletons. This specimen belongs to a study of shared clonotypes between healthy human individuals. Study-wide results and limits: Genetic and exposure-history diversity was limited by the small donor number.

The sequenced material came from naive CD4+ T cells from PBMCs. Subset in this sample: CD45RA+ positively selected. The receptor comes from a man aged 18 to 29 in good health. Some clones in this sample may be carry-over from other donors' samples.

This chain's CDR3 is CASSLLGPAYEQYF. DNA of the CDR3: TGTGCCAGCAGCTTACTCGGGCCAGCCTACGAGCAGTACTTC. The chain employs TRBV7-3 and TRBJ2-7, with D uncertain. CDR3 length: 14 amino acids. The germline V gene has CDR1 SGHTA and CDR2 FQGTGA. V was trimmed by 2 bases and J by 2 bases, leaving 10 bases between them.